The 20 T cell receptor beta chains in this list originate from one sample, sequenced in a study of blood T cell repertoires in COVID-19. Here immunoSEQ multiplex PCR was the method, and the copy in TCRdb shows in-frame clones only, minus some. The profile covers more than 50,000 clones, with approximately 80% appearing a single time and around 42% taken by the ten largest. Source material: peripheral blood. The receptors were sampled from a man in his 70s with active or convalescent COVID-19.

The chain combines TRBV19 with TRBJ1-2; D call uncertain. The germline V and J ends were trimmed by 3 bases and 8 bases, with 10 bases remaining between them. CDR3 length: 12 residues. Germline values: CDR1 LNHDA, CDR2 SQIVND (reference sequence). The chain's CDR3 is CASSMRAEGYTF. The CDR3 DNA reads TGTGCCAGTAGTATGCGGGCTGAAGGCTACACCTTC.

The gene calls are TRBV5-1 and TRBJ2-7; the match to TRBD1 covers 10 bases. With 4 bases clipped from V and 2 bases from J, the junction kept 6 bases outside the gene matches. This CDR3 comprises 15 residues. Germline values: CDR1 SGHRS, CDR2 YFSETQ. DNA of the CDR3: TGCGCCAGCAGCGCGGGACAGGGGATCGCCTACGAGCAGTACTTC. Protein product: CASSAGQGIAYEQYF.

The chain uses TRBV7-9 and TRBJ2-7; tentatively, D is TRBD1 (5 bases). The CDR3 is 14 amino acids. Germline-derived CDR1 and CDR2 are SEHNR and FQNEAQ (reference sequence). V lost 5 bases and J lost 5, with 16 bases in between. CDR3 sequence reads: CASSKNGQGHEQYF. The CDR3, as DNA: TGTGCCAGCAGCAAGAACGGACAAGGCCACGAGCAGTACTTC.

The genes are TRBV18 and TRBJ1-1; 11 positions agree with TRBD1. Trimming took 6 bases from V and 5 from J; bases not matched to a gene: 5. Germline assignment: CDR1 KGHSH and CDR2 LQKENI. The CDR3 spans 14 residues. This CDR3 reads CASSGTGGVTEAFF. In DNA form, the CDR3 reads TGTGCCAGCTCTGGGACAGGGGGTGTAACTGAAGCTTTCTTT.

This chain links TRBV11-2 with TRBJ2-7; 8 bases match TRBD1. CDR1 is SGHAT, CDR2 FQNNGV, per germline. The CDR3 is made up of 15 amino acids. Trimming at V came to 5 bases and at J to 3 bases, leaving 9 bases not matched to a gene. This CDR3 is CASSPRGTGGYEQYF. The CDR3 nucleotides read TGTGCCAGCAGCCCCAGAGGGACAGGAGGCTACGAGCAGTACTTC.

The rearrangement joins TRBV19 to TRBJ1-5, with D possibly TRBD1 on 5 matching bases. Germline CDR1 reads LNHDA; CDR2 reads SQIVND (reference sequence). V lost 5 bases and J 0 bases, leaving 14 bases between the germline ends. The CDR3 covers 16 residues. CDR3 sequence reads: CASSSSGPYSNQPQHF. The DNA of the CDR3 is TGTGCCAGTAGTTCTTCAGGGCCCTATAGCAATCAGCCCCAGCATTTT.

This chain links TRBV5-1 with TRBJ1-2; possible D gene TRBD1, 5 bases. Looked up from germline, CDR1 is SGHRS and CDR2 is YFSETQ. The CDR3 consists of 14 residues. V was shortened by 0 bases and J by 5 bases, with 11 bases between the two germline ends. The CDR3 DNA is TGCGCCAGCAGCTTGGAGCAGGGTTTGTATGGCTACACCTTC. It codes for CASSLEQGLYGYTF.

This chain uses TRBV2 with TRBJ1-2; perhaps TRBD1 as D (6 bases). The CDR3 sequence is 16 residues long. CDR1 is SNHLY and CDR2 is FYNNEI in the germline V gene. Deletions cut 2 bases from V and 3 bases from J, with 16 bases between. CDR3 region: CASSETVTGWDYGYTF. CDR3 nucleotides: TGTGCCAGCAGTGAAACCGTAACAGGGTGGGACTATGGCTACACCTTC.

This sequence joins TRBV19 and TRBJ1-1; TRBD1 matches at 9 bases. Germline trimming cut 6 bases from V and 2 bases from J; bases unmatched to any gene: 7. The germline CDR1 and CDR2 sequences are LNHDA and SQIVND (reference sequence). The CDR3 spans 15 residues. The CDR3 region is CASRRQGELNTEAFF. The CDR3 coding sequence is TGTGCCAGTAGGCGACAGGGGGAACTAAACACTGAAGCTTTCTTT.

The chain employs TRBV5-1 and TRBJ1-2; 7 bases are shared with TRBD1. CDR3 length equals 13 residues. Trimming took 0 bases from V and 8 from J; bases not matched to a gene: 4. The germline V gene has CDR1 SGHRS and CDR2 YFSETQ. The CDR3 bases are TGCGCCAGCAGCTTGGCCCCAGGGGGAGGCTACACCTTC. Its protein is CASSLAPGGGYTF.

This chain joins TRBV10-3 and TRBJ1-1; the D gene is possibly TRBD1 (5 bases). Trimming removed 2 bases at V and 10 bases at J, with 14 bases between. This CDR3 comprises 13 residues. Germline V gives CDR1 ENHRY, CDR2 SYGVKD. CDR3 bases: TGTGCCATCAGTGAGGAGACAGTCACAAGAGCTTTCTTT. Protein: CAISEETVTRAFF.

The chain couples TRBV7-9 to TRBJ1-2; 7 nucleotides align to TRBD1. Germline CDR1 and CDR2: SEHNR and FQNEAQ (reference sequence). The CDR3 runs to 15 residues. With 4 bases clipped from V and 4 bases from J, the junction kept 9 bases outside the gene matches. As DNA, the CDR3 is TGTGCCAGCAGCTATCGCGGGACAGCATTCTATGGCTACACCTTC. Its translation: CASSYRGTAFYGYTF.

This chain links TRBV6-5 with TRBJ1-2; 8 bases fit TRBD1. The CDR3 is 15 amino acids. Germline CDR1 MNHEY, CDR2 SVGAGI. The junction had 8 bases not matched to a gene; V was cut back by 4 bases and J by 4 bases. In DNA form, the CDR3 reads TGTGCCAGCAGTTCCCGGACAGGGAAGAGCTATGGCTACACCTTC. It encodes CASSSRTGKSYGYTF.

The chain couples TRBV18 to TRBJ1-1; D remains unclear. Germline V lookup: CDR1 KGHSH, CDR2 LQKENI. This CDR3 comprises 14 residues. The ends were cut back, 3 bases at V and 4 bases at J, with 12 bases in the middle. CDR3 DNA sequence: TGTGCCAGCTCACCGCTCGACACCCGCACTGAAGCTTTCTTT. Translating it yields CASSPLDTRTEAFF.

V is TRBV28 and J is TRBJ2-1; D is unresolved. The CDR3 is made up of 14 amino acids. The ends were cut back, 2 bases at V and 9 bases at J, with 14 bases in the middle. Germline V gene sequence: CDR1 MDHEN, CDR2 SYDVKM. CDR3 DNA: TGTGCCAGCAGTTTAAACGGAGCCTTCGGTGAGCAGTTCTTC. Its translation is CASSLNGAFGEQFF.

The chain uses TRBV28 and TRBJ1-5; TRBD1 agrees at 8 bases. This CDR3 has 16 amino acids. V was pared by 5 bases and J by 4 bases, with 10 bases of the junction left unmatched. CDR1 is MDHEN, CDR2 SYDVKM, per germline. DNA for the CDR3: TGTGCCAGCAGTCCATCAAGGACAGGGACAAATCAGCCCCAGCATTTT. This sequence encodes CASSPSRTGTNQPQHF.

This sequence joins TRBV28 and TRBJ1-1, with TRBD1 matching over 11 bases. This CDR3 is built from 16 residues. V shed 6 bases, J shed 5 bases, and the junction held 11 bases outside the gene matches. Germline values: CDR1 MDHEN, CDR2 SYDVKM. The CDR3 here is CASSLLGQGDGTEAFF. CDR3 bases: TGTGCCAGCAGCCTTTTGGGACAGGGGGACGGAACTGAAGCTTTCTTT.

The chain recombines TRBV7-2 with TRBJ2-1; 14 positions match TRBD2. The germline CDR1 and CDR2 sequences are SGHTA and FQGNSA. V was clipped by 5 bases and J by 8 bases; unmatched bases: 8. The CDR3 consists of 16 residues. This chain's CDR3 is CASSLRLAGGIDEQFF. In nucleotides, the CDR3 is TGTGCCAGCAGCCTCCGACTAGCGGGGGGGATAGATGAGCAGTTCTTC.

The chain joins TRBV15 to TRBJ1-5; D might be TRBD1 (5 bases). CDR1 and CDR2 (germline): LNHNV, YYDKDF (reference sequence). Trimming removed 0 bases at V and 5 bases at J, with 11 bases between. The length of the CDR3 is 15 residues. The chain's CDR3 is CATSRDQWGHQPQHF. In nucleotides, the CDR3 is TGTGCCACCAGCAGAGATCAGTGGGGCCATCAGCCCCAGCATTTT.

CDR3 protein: CASSLDSGSADTQYF. The CDR3, as DNA: TGTGCCAGCAGCTTGGATAGCGGTTCCGCAGATACGCAGTATTTT. The chain links TRBV13 to TRBJ2-3, with a tentative D call TRBD2 (6 bases). Deletions cut 3 bases from V and 4 bases from J, with 14 bases between. The CDR3 contains 15 residues. The germline gives CDR1 PRHDT, CDR2 FYEKMQ (reference sequence).